The 25 T cell receptor beta chains presented below share a single source sample, sequenced in a study of blood T cells in healthy people across ages. The second PCR ran roughly 7 to 11 cycles with a sample-barcoded 5' primer and J-beta primers. One entry per CDR3 protein, called by TCRdb with MiXCR from the 5' RACE reads. This repertoire shows a few hundred thousand distinct CDR3 sequences, more than 45% found once; its top ten account for over 40%. Specimen: blood. These TCRs come from a man aged 60-69 years in good health.

The chain employs TRBV6-2 or TRBV6-3 and TRBJ2-5; D gene uncertain. From germline, CDR1 is MNHEY and CDR2 SVGEGT. This CDR3 region has 14 residues. Trimming took off 6 bases at V and 4 bases at J, with 15 bases between the two ends. The CDR3 region has the DNA TGTGCCAGCAGCCTACTCGACGGTGGAGAGACCCAGTACTTC. Translated, it gives CASSLLDGGETQYF.

This clonotype was recorded many times. The rearrangement links TRBV25-1 to TRBJ2-1, with D hard to call. V was shortened by 1 base and J by 0 bases, with 10 bases between the two germline ends. Germline V CDR1 and CDR2: MGHDK, SYGVNS. This CDR3 comprises 16 residues. CDR3: CASSELLLSSYNEQFF. Written as DNA, the CDR3 is TGTGCCAGCAGTGAATTATTGCTGAGCTCCTACAATGAGCAGTTCTTC.

The chain recombines TRBV27 with TRBJ2-1; 7 bases line up with TRBD1. The V segment lost 3 bases and the J segment 6 bases; nucleotides outside the gene matches: 2. The germline CDR1 and CDR2 sequences are MNHEY and SMNVEV (reference sequence). The CDR3 extends over 13 amino acids. The CDR3 coding sequence is TGTGCCAGCAGTTTCTACAGGGGCAATGAGCAGTTCTTC. It encodes CASSFYRGNEQFF.

The rearrangement links TRBV6-5 to TRBJ1-6, with 9 bases identical to TRBD1. The CDR3 has 16 amino acids. V lost 6 bases, J lost 9 bases, and 12 bases stayed unmatched. Germline V lookup: CDR1 MNHEY, CDR2 SVGAGI. As DNA, the CDR3 is TGTGCCAGCAGCCTTAAAGGACAGGGGCAGGCTTCACCCCTCCACTTT. Encoded protein: CASSLKGQGQASPLHF.

This clonotype has a handful of counts. This rearrangement joins TRBV20-1 to TRBJ2-4; perhaps TRBD2 as D (6 bases). The CDR3 consists of 14 residues. Trimming pared 7 bases from V and 6 bases from J, leaving 19 bases between. Germline V gene data show CDR1 as DFQATT and CDR2 as SNEGSKA (reference sequence). The chain's CDR3 is CSVPGAGNGNIQYF. The CDR3 nucleotides read TGCAGTGTCCCGGGAGCAGGGAACGGAAACATTCAGTACTTC.

The V call is TRBV4-2, the J call TRBJ2-1; 11 positions agree with TRBD2. CDR3 size: 18 residues. V was pared by 1 base and J by 3 bases, with 8 bases of the junction left unmatched. Germline V CDR1 and CDR2: LGHNA, YNFKEQ. CDR3 bases: TGTGCCAGCAGCCAAGGTGTAGGACTAGCGGGCCTCTACAATGAGCAGTTCTTC. Its protein is CASSQGVGLAGLYNEQFF.

The chain uses TRBV18 and TRBJ2-4; D possibly corresponds to TRBD2 (5 bases). The end of the DNA fits TRBJ2-7 better, so the J call may be wrong. This CDR3 has 15 amino acids. Germline lookup yields CDR1 KGHSH and CDR2 LQKENI. The CDR3 DNA sequence: TGTGCCAGCTCACGGCGAGAGGGTCGCCCCTACGAGCAGTACTTC. Its protein is CASSRREGRPYEQYF.

About this clonotype: This clone may be a read error of a much larger clone one base away. The CDR3 sequence is CASSGGLAATEQYF. CDR3 nucleotides: TGTGCCAGCAGTGGAGGACTAGCGGCAACGGAGCAGTACTTC. This rearrangement joins TRBV2 to TRBJ2-5; 10 nucleotides match TRBD2. Germline V gives CDR1 SNHLY, CDR2 FYNNEI. J lost 11 bases, V lost 4 bases, and 10 bases had no gene match. The CDR3 spans 14 residues.

The CDR3 is CASSEYKGGKETQYF. The CDR3 DNA reads as TGTGCCAGCAGTGAATATAAGGGGGGTAAAGAGACCCAGTACTTC. The chain has TRBV25-1 and TRBJ2-5; D might be TRBD1 or TRBD2, each matching 6 bases. The germline CDR1 and CDR2 sequences are MGHDK and SYGVNS. The CDR3 covers 15 residues. V lost 0 bases and J 3 bases, leaving 11 bases between the germline ends.

This clonotype has a handful of counts. The J gene is TRBJ1-1, the V gene TRBV5-1; perhaps TRBD1 as D (5 bases). The germline V gene has CDR1 SGHRS and CDR2 YFSETQ. The CDR3 is made up of 17 amino acids. Trimming removed 2 bases at V and 1 base at J, with 18 bases between. CDR3 coding DNA: TGCGCCAGCAGCTTTGACGGAATGGGGAGGGGGAACACTGAAGCTTTCTTT. It yields the protein CASSFDGMGRGNTEAFF.

The chain carries TRBV20-1 and TRBJ1-2, with 11 positions matching TRBD1. Germline V gene data show CDR1 as DFQATT and CDR2 as SNEGSKA (reference sequence). There are 14 residues in the CDR3. V lost 6 bases to trimming and J lost 2 bases; unmatched junction nucleotides: 5. CDR3 sequence (DNA): TGCAGTGCCACCGGGACAGGGGGAAACTATGGCTACACCTTC. Residues: CSATGTGGNYGYTF.

The chain links TRBV29-1 to TRBJ1-2; 10 nucleotides match TRBD1. The CDR3 length is 15 residues. Germline CDR1 reads SQVTM; CDR2 reads ANQGSEA. J was trimmed by 4 bases and V by 2 bases; bases with no gene match: 7. The CDR3 DNA reads as TGCAGCGTTGAAAAAGGGGGACAGGGGAGCTATGGCTACACCTTC. It codes for CSVEKGGQGSYGYTF.

V usage is TRBV5-1 and J usage is TRBJ2-3; 7 positions match TRBD1. CDR1 and CDR2 (germline): SGHRS, YFSETQ. The CDR3 loop spans 14 amino acids. V shed 2 bases, J shed 5 bases, and the junction held 5 bases outside the gene matches. The CDR3 reads CASSFNQGVDTQYF. Written as DNA, the CDR3 is TGCGCCAGCAGCTTCAACCAGGGGGTAGATACGCAGTATTTT.

Comment on this clonotype: A much larger clonotype is one base distant, so this may be a read error. The chain carries TRBV29-1 and TRBJ2-4, with unresolved D. Germline values: CDR1 SQVTM, CDR2 ANQGSEA. This CDR3 has 8 amino acids. The CDR3 nucleotides read TGCAGCGTTGTAAAACAGAACTTC. Amino acids: CSVVKQNF.

This clonotype was detected a few times. The gene calls are TRBV5-1 and TRBJ2-3; 12 bases agree with TRBD2. Losses at the gene ends were 5 bases for V and 2 bases for J; bases not matched to a gene: 6. CDR3 length: 16 residues. Germline values: CDR1 SGHRS, CDR2 YFSETQ. For the CDR3, the DNA is TGCGCCAGCAGACCTACTAGCGGGGGGCCCACAGATACGCAGTATTTT. Its protein product is CASRPTSGGPTDTQYF.

CDR3 loop: CASSPHVDRFYGYTF. CDR3 coding DNA: TGCGCCAGCAGCCCTCACGTGGACAGGTTTTATGGCTACACCTTC. The V gene is TRBV4-1, the J gene TRBJ1-2; 7 bases align to TRBD1. CDR1 is MGHRA and CDR2 is YSYEKL in the germline V gene. The V gene end was trimmed by 4 bases and the J gene end by 5 bases; junction bases not matched to a gene: 10. The CDR3 has 15 residues.

J is TRBJ2-1 and V is TRBV7-9, with 12 positions matching TRBD2. The better agreement between TRBJ2-7 and the DNA end casts doubt on the J call. The CDR3 covers 15 residues. The germline CDR1 and CDR2 sequences are SEHNR and FQNEAQ (reference sequence). In DNA form, the CDR3 reads TGTGCCAGCAACTCCAGGACTAGCGGGGACAATGAGCAGTACTTC. Protein product: CASNSRTSGDNEQYF.

This chain links TRBV27 with TRBJ1-2, with 7 bases identical to TRBD1. Germline V gene data show CDR1 as MNHEY and CDR2 as SMNVEV (reference sequence). This CDR3 is 14 amino acids long. The V gene end was trimmed by 3 bases and the J gene end by 7 bases; junction bases not matched to a gene: 8. As DNA, the CDR3 is TGTGCCAGCAGTTTCCGAAGGGGGCTCGGTGGCTACACCTTC. This codes for CASSFRRGLGGYTF.

CDR3 DNA: TGTGCCAGCAGCTACCCAATCAGTATCAATCAGCCCCAGCATTTT. Protein sequence: CASSYPISINQPQHF. This rearrangement joins TRBV21-1 to TRBJ1-5. TRBV21-1 is a recognized pseudogene. The CDR3 runs 15 residues.

This clonotype has more than one count but fewer than ten. The genes are TRBV6-2 or TRBV6-3 and TRBJ2-5, with D perhaps TRBD1 (5 bases). Germline CDR1 is MNHEY and CDR2 is SVGEGT. Trimming stripped 6 bases from V and 5 bases from J, with 10 bases between. The CDR3 totals 12 residues. For the CDR3, the DNA is TGTGCCAGCAGCCCAGGGCAGGAGACCCAGTACTTC. Amino acid sequence: CASSPGQETQYF.

The chain is built from TRBV29-1 and TRBJ2-1, with a weak D call TRBD2 (5 bases). V was cut by 3 bases and J by 13 bases, with 10 bases left in between. Looked up from germline, CDR1 is SQVTM and CDR2 is ANQGSEA. The CDR3 is 10 residues long. The CDR3 sequence: CSVETGEQFF. The CDR3 DNA sequence: TGCAGCGTTGAGACCGGGGAACAGTTCTTC.

The CDR3 sequence: CASSLDVVAYEQYF. CDR3 DNA: TGTGCCAGCAGCTTAGACGTCGTTGCCTACGAGCAGTACTTC. The chain employs TRBV7-6 and TRBJ2-5; D gene ambiguous. The assigned J gene may be wrong: the sequence end matches TRBJ2-7 better. This CDR3 comprises 14 residues. Germline loops: CDR1 SGHVS, CDR2 FNYEAQ.

There are a few counts of this clonotype. The chain has TRBV25-1 and TRBJ1-1, with a tentative D call TRBD1 (5 bases). Germline V CDR1 and CDR2: MGHDK, SYGVNS. The CDR3 has 14 residues. V was shortened by 6 bases and J by 1 base, with 12 bases between the two germline ends. DNA for the CDR3: TGTGCCAGCAGCGGGGACCAGAGGAACACTGAAGCTTTCTTT. It specifies CASSGDQRNTEAFF.

The chain employs TRBV20-1 and TRBJ2-7; 14 nucleotides agree with TRBD2. Germline V gene sequence: CDR1 DFQATT, CDR2 SNEGSKA (reference sequence). The CDR3 has 16 residues. V dropped 3 bases and J dropped 4; count of bases not matched to a gene: 8. CDR3 sequence reads: CSASTGLAGGLYEQYF. CDR3 nucleotide sequence: TGCAGTGCTAGCACCGGACTAGCGGGGGGACTGTACGAGCAGTACTTC.

This clonotype has at least ten counts. This chain connects TRBV25-1 to TRBJ2-7; TRBD1 might be the D (5 bases). There are 13 residues in the CDR3. Germline loops: CDR1 MGHDK, CDR2 SYGVNS. Between the trimmed V and J ends, which lost 5 bases and 7 bases, there was a span of 15 bases. The CDR3 region is CASSSPGRREQYF. CDR3 nucleotide sequence: TGTGCCAGCAGTTCTCCAGGGCGCCGGGAGCAGTACTTC.